One and the same sample provided the 25 T cell receptor beta chains below, sequenced in a study of early stage breast cancer tumors (dated by TCRdb to about 2017). Libraries came from the immunoSEQ multiplex PCR assay. TCRdb stores this immuneACCESS table with in-frame sequences only. Part of the clones is absent; in the studies checked, under half of the shortfall reflects unresolved V genes, and no reason is known for the rest. This sample lists 4,000 to 6,000 clones; around 72% were detected once. The ten top clones hold less than 30% of the sample. Material for sequencing was normal breast tissue next to the tumor. These receptors originate from a person between 55 and 69 years old with breast cancer.

The chain combines TRBV25-1 with TRBJ2-5, with 10 bases aligning to TRBD2. The CDR3 runs 17 residues. Germline assignment: CDR1 MGHDK and CDR2 SYGVNS. After removal of 1 base from V and 2 bases from J, the junction contained 7 bases not matched to a gene. The CDR3 region is CASSESALAGRQETQYF. The CDR3 nucleotides read TGTGCCAGCAGTGAATCTGCACTAGCGGGAAGACAAGAGACCCAGTACTTC.

The chain employs TRBV9 and TRBJ2-7, with 7 nucleotides matching TRBD2. The CDR3 runs 15 residues. V was pared by 1 base and J by 2 bases, with 6 bases of the junction left unmatched. Germline V CDR1 and CDR2: SGDLS, YYNGEE. The CDR3 bases are TGTGCCAGCAGCGTACAAGCGGGATCCACCTACGAGCAGTACTTC. It codes for CASSVQAGSTYEQYF.

This clone appeared once. The chain has TRBV29-1 and TRBJ1-1; no clear D gene. Germline V CDR1 and CDR2: SQVTM, ANQGSEA. V lost 4 bases, J lost 6 bases, and 6 bases lay in between. The CDR3 runs 10 residues. The DNA for the CDR3 is TGCAGCGTTGGTGCTGCTGAAGCTTTCTTT. Residues: CSVGAAEAFF.

This chain connects TRBV11-3 to TRBJ1-5, with a tentative D call TRBD1 (5 bases). The CDR3 extends over 19 amino acids. Germline V gene lookup returns CDR1 SGHNT and CDR2 YENEEA. With 0 bases removed from V and 0 bases from J, the gap between germline ends came to 18 bases. In nucleotides, the CDR3 is TGTGCCAGCAGCTTAGATAGAACAGGACGGGGGTATAGCAATCAGCCCCAGCATTTT. The encoded protein is CASSLDRTGRGYSNQPQHF.

The rearrangement links TRBV2 to TRBJ2-5; D is uncertain. Trimming pared 10 bases from V and 5 bases from J, leaving 8 bases between. The CDR3 loop spans 10 amino acids. Per the germline V gene, CDR1 is SNHLY and CDR2 is FYNNEI. The CDR3 region is CATWSETQYF. The CDR3 DNA reads TGTGCCACCTGGAGTGAGACCCAGTACTTC.

The chain joins TRBV4-2 to TRBJ1-2; a possible D gene is TRBD1 (5 bases). V dropped 0 bases and J dropped 0 bases, with 14 bases sitting between them. Germline CDR1 is LGHNA and CDR2 is YNFKEQ. This CDR3 is built from 17 residues. The CDR3 loop is CASSQDISSGSNYGYTF. CDR3 DNA: TGTGCCAGCAGCCAAGATATCTCCTCAGGGTCTAACTATGGCTACACCTTC.

In this sample, this clone is medium-sized (0.01 to 0.1%). The V gene is TRBV29-1, the J gene TRBJ1-4; TRBD1 aligns across 8 bases. The germline CDR1 and CDR2 sequences are SQVTM and ANQGSEA. The J segment lost 8 bases and the V segment lost 4 bases, leaving 6 bases of the junction unmatched. The length of the CDR3 is 13 residues. The CDR3 loop reads CSVGTGKVEKLFF. For the CDR3, the DNA is TGCAGCGTTGGGACAGGGAAAGTCGAAAAACTGTTTTTT.

This clone was observed a few times. The V call is TRBV6-1, the J call TRBJ2-1; D possibly corresponds to TRBD2 (6 bases). Per germline, CDR1 MNHNS and CDR2 SASEGT. The CDR3 is 16 amino acids. V was clipped by 4 bases and J by 0 bases, with 13 bases between them. CDR3 sequence reads: CASSGGRGSSYNEQFF. The CDR3 DNA is TGTGCCAGCAGTGGGGGCCGGGGGTCCTCCTACAATGAGCAGTTCTTC.

V usage is TRBV27 and J usage is TRBJ1-4; perhaps TRBD1 as D (5 bases). This CDR3 is 17 amino acids long. V gave up 3 bases and J gave up 2 bases, with 16 bases separating them. Germline CDR1 and CDR2: MNHEY and SMNVEV (reference sequence). The CDR3 DNA follows: TGTGCCAGCAGTTTTTCCCAGGGCTTTATCACTAATGAAAAACTGTTTTTT. As protein: CASSFSQGFITNEKLFF.

V usage is TRBV11-1 and J usage is TRBJ1-1; maybe TRBD1 (6 bases). Trimming removed 7 bases from V and 1 base from J, with 16 bases in between. The CDR3 length is 15 residues. Germline CDR1 is SGHAT and CDR2 is FQDESV (reference sequence). This chain's CDR3 is CASINPGGQNTEAFF. CDR3 bases: TGTGCCAGCATCAACCCGGGGGGGCAGAACACTGAAGCTTTCTTT.

A single count supports this clone. This chain connects TRBV7-2 to TRBJ2-7; 8 bases are shared with TRBD2. The CDR3 is 17 residues long. Germline assignment: CDR1 SGHTA and CDR2 FQGNSA. V shed 4 bases and J 6 bases; nucleotides not matched to a gene: 17. The CDR3 DNA follows: TGTGCCAGCAGCTCTTCTCGGGGCGGTAGCGGGAAAGGCGAGCAGTACTTC. It specifies CASSSSRGGSGKGEQYF.

This clone appeared once. Here the CDR3 DNA reads TGTGCCAGCAGCCGCCTCTCACCGGGACTAGCGGGGGCCGGGGGCAATGAGCAGTTCTTC. The encoded protein is CASSRLSPGLAGAGGNEQFF. The rearrangement uses TRBV11-3 and TRBJ2-1; the match to TRBD2 covers 14 bases. CDR1 is SGHNT and CDR2 is YENEEA in the germline V gene. The CDR3 extends over 20 amino acids. The junction had 18 bases not matched to a gene; V was cut back by 5 bases and J by 6 bases.

The rearrangement links TRBV27 to TRBJ2-3; 10 nucleotides agree with TRBD1. CDR3 length: 16 residues. Trimming took 0 bases from V and 6 from J; bases not matched to a gene: 6. Germline V gene lookup returns CDR1 MNHEY and CDR2 SMNVEV (reference sequence). DNA for the CDR3: TGTGCCAGCAGTTTATCAGGGGACAGGGGCTGGGATACGCAGTATTTT. It specifies CASSLSGDRGWDTQYF.

This clone has only a few counts. The chain carries TRBV11-3 and TRBJ2-7, with a possible D match to TRBD2 (6 bases). This CDR3 has 15 amino acids. Trimming shortened V by 5 bases and J by 0 bases, and 14 bases separated the two germline ends. Germline CDR1 reads SGHNT; CDR2 reads YENEEA. The CDR3 sequence: CASSGGVQYSYEQYF. The CDR3, as DNA: TGTGCCAGCAGCGGAGGGGTACAATACTCCTACGAGCAGTACTTC.

This clone was counted a single time. The gene calls are TRBV5-1 and TRBJ2-3; a weak D match, TRBD1 (6 bases). V lost 0 bases and J 0 bases, leaving 17 bases between the germline ends. The CDR3 extends over 18 amino acids. CDR1 SGHRS and CDR2 YFSETQ come from the germline V gene. CDR3 DNA: TGCGCCAGCAGCTTGGGGACAGCAACCCTTAAGAGCACAGATACGCAGTATTTT. The encoded protein is CASSLGTATLKSTDTQYF.

The genes are TRBV2 and TRBJ2-2; the D is unclear. Trimming took off 6 bases at V and 1 base at J, with 9 bases between the two ends. Germline CDR1 and CDR2: SNHLY and FYNNEI. The CDR3 has 14 amino acids. CDR3 amino acids: CASRGYKNTGELFF. CDR3 DNA: TGTGCCAGCAGAGGGTACAAGAACACCGGGGAGCTGTTTTTT. Full variable domain (missing parts from reference TRBV2 and TRBJ2-2): EPEVTQTPSHQVTQMGQEVILRCVPISNHLYFYWYRQILGQKVEFLVSFYNNEISEKSEIFDDQFSVERPDGSNFTLKIRSTKLEDSAMYFCASRGYKNTGELFFGEGSRLTVL.

The rearrangement links TRBV28 to TRBJ1-5; D possibly corresponds to TRBD1 (5 bases). The CDR3 contains 15 residues. Trimming pared 6 bases from V and 3 bases from J, leaving 15 bases between. Germline-derived CDR1 and CDR2 are MDHEN and SYDVKM. CDR3 sequence reads: CASRTRGSVNQPQHF. The CDR3 region has the DNA TGTGCCAGCAGAACTAGGGGAAGTGTCAATCAGCCCCAGCATTTT.

The rearrangement joins TRBV28 to TRBJ1-1, with D possibly matching TRBD1 (6 bases). Trimming removed 4 bases at V and 3 bases at J, with 6 bases between. The germline V gene encodes CDR1 MDHEN and CDR2 SYDVKM. CDR3 length: 12 amino acids. The CDR3 DNA sequence: TGTGCCAGCAGTTCAGGGGACACTGAAGCTTTCTTT. Amino acid sequence: CASSSGDTEAFF. Looking up the rest from reference TRBV28 and TRBJ1-1 gives the full variable domain: DVKVTQSSRYLVKRTGEKVFLECVQDMDHENMFWYRQDPGLGLRLIYFSYDVKMKEKGDIPEGYSVSREKKERFSLILESASTNQTSMYLCASSSGDTEAFFGQGTRLTVV.

The chain couples TRBV7-2 to TRBJ1-1, with D uncertain. The CDR3 is 12 amino acids. CDR1 and CDR2 (germline): SGHTA, FQGNSA. The V end was cut by 6 bases, the J end by 4 bases, with 9 bases between. CDR3 bases: TGTGCCAGCAGTATCGACATCACTGAAGCTTTCTTT. Amino acid sequence: CASSIDITEAFF.

This chain links TRBV30 with TRBJ1-1, with D perhaps TRBD1 (5 bases). Germline loops: CDR1 GTSNPN, CDR2 SVGIG (reference sequence). The germline V and J ends were trimmed by 0 bases and 4 bases, with 12 bases remaining between them. The CDR3 is made up of 14 amino acids. CDR3 nucleotide sequence: TGTGCCTGGAGTGTTACCGGGAGGGGCACTGAAGCTTTCTTT. It is translated as CAWSVTGRGTEAFF.

This clone is termed large (0.1 to 1%). The CDR3 nucleotides are TGTGCCAGCATACCAGAGGGGGGGATCACCGGGGAGCTGTTTTTT. It translates to CASIPEGGITGELFF. The V call is TRBV2, the J call TRBJ2-2; weak D call: TRBD2 (7 bases). Germline V gives CDR1 SNHLY, CDR2 FYNNEI. V was shortened by 7 bases and J by 4 bases, with 16 bases between the two germline ends. The CDR3 spans 15 residues. The whole variable domain, remainder taken from reference TRBV2 and TRBJ2-2, is EPEVTQTPSHQVTQMGQEVILRCVPISNHLYFYWYRQILGQKVEFLVSFYNNEISEKSEIFDDQFSVERPDGSNFTLKIRSTKLEDSAMYFCASIPEGGITGELFFGEGSRLTVL.

V usage is TRBV7-3 and J usage is TRBJ2-2; 8 nucleotides agree with TRBD1. In germline, CDR1 is SGHTA, CDR2 FQGTGA. With V trimmed by 5 bases and J by 4 bases, 3 bases remained unmatched. The CDR3 is 14 residues long. The CDR3 bases are TGTGCCAGCAGCCCAGGGGGCGCCACCGGGGAGCTGTTTTTT. Translating gives CASSPGGATGELFF.

The chain links TRBV7-2 to TRBJ1-2; TRBD1 aligns across 10 bases. V gave up 0 bases and J gave up 5 bases; unmatched junction bases: 6. The CDR3 is made up of 16 amino acids. Germline V gene lookup returns CDR1 SGHTA and CDR2 FQGNSA. CDR3 in DNA: TGTGCCAGCAGCTTAGCTGACAGGGGGCTTGAGTATGGCTACACCTTC. Translated: CASSLADRGLEYGYTF. Complete variable domain (other parts from reference TRBV7-2 and TRBJ1-2): GAGVSQSPSNKVTEKGKDVELRCDPISGHTALYWYRQSLGQGLEFLIYFQGNSAPDKSGLPSDRFSAERTGGSVSTLTIQRTQQEDSAVYLCASSLADRGLEYGYTFGSGTRLTVV.

The J gene is TRBJ1-1, the V gene TRBV29-1, with 7 nucleotides matching TRBD1. Germline values: CDR1 SQVTM, CDR2 ANQGSEA. There are 15 residues in the CDR3. The V and J ends lost 4 bases and 4 bases, in that order; junction bases with no gene match: 12. The CDR3 DNA reads as TGCAGCGTTGGTGACAGGGCCGGGGGGCCCACTGAAGCTTTCTTT. Translated, it gives CSVGDRAGGPTEAFF.

This chain links TRBV29-1 with TRBJ1-6, with D hard to call. The germline V gene has CDR1 SQVTM and CDR2 ANQGSEA. The V end lost 6 bases, the J end lost 6 bases, and 12 bases lay between the germline ends. This CDR3 comprises 13 residues. CDR3 DNA: TGCAGCGTAGGCGACGGAACTAATTCACCCCTCCACTTT. Translated: CSVGDGTNSPLHF.